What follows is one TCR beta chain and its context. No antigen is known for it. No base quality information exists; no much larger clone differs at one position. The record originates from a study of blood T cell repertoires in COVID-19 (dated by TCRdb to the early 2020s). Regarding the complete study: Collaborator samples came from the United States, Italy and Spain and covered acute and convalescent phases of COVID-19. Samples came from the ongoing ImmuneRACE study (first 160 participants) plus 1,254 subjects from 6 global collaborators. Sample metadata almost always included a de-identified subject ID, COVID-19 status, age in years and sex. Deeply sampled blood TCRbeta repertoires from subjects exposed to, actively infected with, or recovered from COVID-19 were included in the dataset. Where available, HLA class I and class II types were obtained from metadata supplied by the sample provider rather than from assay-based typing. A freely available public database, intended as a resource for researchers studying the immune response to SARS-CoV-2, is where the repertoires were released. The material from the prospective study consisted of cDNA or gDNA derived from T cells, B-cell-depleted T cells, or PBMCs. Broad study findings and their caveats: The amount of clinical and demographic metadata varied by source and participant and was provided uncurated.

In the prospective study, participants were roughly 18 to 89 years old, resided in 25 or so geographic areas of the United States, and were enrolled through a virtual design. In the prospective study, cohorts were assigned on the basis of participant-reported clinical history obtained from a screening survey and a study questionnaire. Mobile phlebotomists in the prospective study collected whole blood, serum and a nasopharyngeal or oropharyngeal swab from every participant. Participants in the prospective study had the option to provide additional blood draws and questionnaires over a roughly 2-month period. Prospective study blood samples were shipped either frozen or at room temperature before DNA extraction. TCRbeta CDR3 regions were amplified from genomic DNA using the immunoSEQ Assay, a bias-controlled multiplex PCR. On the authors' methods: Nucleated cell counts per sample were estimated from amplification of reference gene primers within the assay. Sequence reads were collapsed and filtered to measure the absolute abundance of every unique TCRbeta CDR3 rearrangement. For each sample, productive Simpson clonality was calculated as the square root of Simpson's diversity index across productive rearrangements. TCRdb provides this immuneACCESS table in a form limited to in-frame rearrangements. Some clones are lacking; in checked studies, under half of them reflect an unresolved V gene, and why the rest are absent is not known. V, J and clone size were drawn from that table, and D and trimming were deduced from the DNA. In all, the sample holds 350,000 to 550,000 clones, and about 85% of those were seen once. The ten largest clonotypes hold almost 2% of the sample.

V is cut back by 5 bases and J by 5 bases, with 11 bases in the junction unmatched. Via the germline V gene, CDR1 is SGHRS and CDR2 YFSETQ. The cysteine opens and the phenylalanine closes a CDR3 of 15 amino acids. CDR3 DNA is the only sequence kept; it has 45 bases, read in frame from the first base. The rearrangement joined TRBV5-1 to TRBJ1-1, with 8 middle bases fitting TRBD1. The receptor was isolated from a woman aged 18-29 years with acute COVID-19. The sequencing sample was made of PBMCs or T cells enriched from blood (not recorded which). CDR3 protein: CASRAGQGLRTEAFF. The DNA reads TGCGCCAGCAGGGCCGGACAGGGTCTCCGGACTGAAGCTTTCTTT.